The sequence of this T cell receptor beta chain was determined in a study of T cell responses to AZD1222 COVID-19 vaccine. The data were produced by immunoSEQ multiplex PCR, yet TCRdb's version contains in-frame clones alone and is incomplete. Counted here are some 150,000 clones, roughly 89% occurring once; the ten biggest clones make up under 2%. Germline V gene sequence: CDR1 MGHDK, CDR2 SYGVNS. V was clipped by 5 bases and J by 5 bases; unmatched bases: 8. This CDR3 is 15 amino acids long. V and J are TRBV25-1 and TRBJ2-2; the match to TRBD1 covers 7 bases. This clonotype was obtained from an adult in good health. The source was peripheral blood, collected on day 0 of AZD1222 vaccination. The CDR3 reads CASSYTGAGTGELFF. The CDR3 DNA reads TGTGCCAGCAGTTACACAGGGGCAGGGACCGGGGAGCTGTTTTTT.